Listed below are T cell receptor beta chains from one sample, sequenced in a study of cytomegalovirus exposure and HLA in healthy donors. The method was immunoSEQ multiplex PCR; TCRdb's version includes in-frame clones alone and lacks a portion of them. The repertoire includes 110,000 to 150,000 clones, roughly four fifths of them detected once, and over 6.5% sits in the top ten. The sequenced sample was PBMCs. All receptors derive from a man aged 30 to 45 in good health and CMV-seronegative. CDR3s include the opening cysteine and the closing phenylalanine or tryptophan. D genes are given only for firm matches. Some rows have no size entry. The others give once, few or many, or a class for an expanded clone.

d_gene	v_gene	j_gene	len	abundance	CDR3aa	CDR3nt
-	TRBV19	TRBJ1-5	15	-	CASSGTPYSNQPQHF	TGTGCCAGTAGTGGGACACCTTATAGCAATCAGCCCCAGCATTTT
TRBD1	TRBV28	TRBJ2-7	14	few	CASHNRDRVYEQYF	TGTGCCAGCCACAACCGGGACAGGGTTTACGAGCAGTACTTC
TRBD1	TRBV2	TRBJ1-4	15	-	CASSTVDRGNEKLFF	TGTGCCAGCAGTACCGTGGACAGGGGTAATGAAAAACTGTTTTTT
-	TRBV9	TRBJ2-3	15	-	CASSVLYRGTDTQYF	TGTGCCAGCAGCGTATTGTACCGGGGGACAGATACGCAGTATTTT
-	TRBV2	TRBJ1-2	14	-	CASSPDGGNYGYTF	TGTGCCAGCAGTCCAGACGGGGGAAACTATGGCTACACCTTC
-	TRBV6-5	TRBJ2-7	13	-	CATSGQGLYEQYF	TGTGCCACCTCGGGGCAGGGGTTATACGAGCAGTACTTC
-	TRBV6-5	TRBJ2-7	14	-	CASTEGGRAYEQYF	TGTGCCAGCACCGAGGGGGGGAGAGCCTACGAGCAGTACTTC
-	TRBV14	TRBJ2-7	14	-	CASSQGGALYEQYF	TGTGCCAGCAGCCAGGGCGGGGCCCTCTACGAGCAGTACTTC
-	TRBV28	TRBJ1-5	14	-	CASTFGQAAQPQHF	TGTGCCAGCACCTTCGGGCAAGCGGCTCAGCCCCAGCATTTT
TRBD2	TRBV19	TRBJ2-1	17	-	CASSIVGASGNYNEQFF	TGTGCCAGTAGTATAGTGGGGGCTAGCGGGAACTATAATGAGCAGTTCTTC
TRBD1	TRBV5-1	TRBJ1-1	14	-	CASTHRGTGTEAFF	TGCGCCAGCACACACAGGGGGACAGGCACTGAAGCTTTCTTT
-	TRBV29-1	TRBJ2-2	14	-	CSVEDKRNTGELFF	TGCAGCGTTGAAGATAAGCGGAACACCGGGGAGCTGTTTTTT
-	TRBV19	TRBJ1-5	14	-	CASSISGFNQPQHF	TGTGCCAGTAGTATATCGGGTTTCAATCAGCCCCAGCATTTT
-	TRBV2	TRBJ2-6	13	-	CASKEYGANVLTF	TGTGCCAGCAAGGAGTACGGGGCCAACGTCCTGACTTTC
TRBD1	TRBV11-3	TRBJ2-7	15	few	CASSPSAGQGGEQYF	TGTGCCAGCAGCCCCTCCGCCGGACAGGGTGGCGAGCAGTACTTC
TRBD1	TRBV28	TRBJ1-2	15	-	CASTLMTGDYHGYTF	TGTGCCAGCACCCTTATGACAGGGGACTACCATGGCTACACCTTC
TRBD1	TRBV6-6	TRBJ1-1	14	-	CASSYRQGVTEAFF	TGTGCCAGCAGTTACAGGCAGGGGGTCACTGAAGCTTTCTTT
TRBD1	TRBV19	TRBJ2-1	14	few	CASSIQGDVNEQFF	TGTGCCAGTAGTATCCAGGGGGATGTGAATGAGCAGTTCTTC
-	TRBV6-5	TRBJ1-2	11	-	CASRRQWGYTF	TGTGCCAGCCGGCGGCAGTGGGGCTACACCTTC
-	TRBV7-2	TRBJ1-1	13	-	CASSDYMNTEAFF	TGTGCCAGCAGCGATTACATGAACACTGAAGCTTTCTTT